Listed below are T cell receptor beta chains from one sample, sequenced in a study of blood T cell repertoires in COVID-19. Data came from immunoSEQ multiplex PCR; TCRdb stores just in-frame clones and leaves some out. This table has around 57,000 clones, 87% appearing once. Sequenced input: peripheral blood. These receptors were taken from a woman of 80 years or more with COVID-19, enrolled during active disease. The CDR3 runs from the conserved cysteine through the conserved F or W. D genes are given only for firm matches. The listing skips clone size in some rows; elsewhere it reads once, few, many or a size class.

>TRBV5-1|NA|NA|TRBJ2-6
TGCGCCAGCAGCTTGCGGTTACTCTCTGGGGCCAACGTCCTGACTTTC
CASSLRLLSGANVLTF
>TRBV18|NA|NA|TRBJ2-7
TGTGCCAGCTCCGCACAGATCCAGGGGCCCTACGAGCAGTACTTC
CASSAQIQGPYEQYF
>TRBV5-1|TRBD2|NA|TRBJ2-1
TGCGCCAGCAGCTTGGAGGGCCCACTAGCGGGGGGGCCGGGTGAGCAGTTCTTC
CASSLEGPLAGGPGEQFF
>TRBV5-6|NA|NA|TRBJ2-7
TGTGCCAGCAGCAAACGGACAGTTAAAATCTACGAGCAGTACTTC
CASSKRTVKIYEQYF
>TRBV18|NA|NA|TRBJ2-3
TGTGCCAGCTCACCGAGTATAGACACAGATACGCAGTATTTT
CASSPSIDTDTQYF
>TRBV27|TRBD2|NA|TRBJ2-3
TGTGCCAGCAGTTCTCTAGCGGGGGGAGTAAGCACAGATACGCAGTATTTT
CASSSLAGGVSTDTQYF
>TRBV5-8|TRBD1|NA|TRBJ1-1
TGTGCCAGCAGCATCGGGACAGTAAACACTGAAGCTTTCTTT
CASSIGTVNTEAFF
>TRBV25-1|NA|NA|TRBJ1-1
TGTGCCAGCAGTGGTCGGTCTGAAGCTTTCTTT
CASSGRSEAFF
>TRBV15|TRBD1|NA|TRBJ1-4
TGTGCCACCAGCATAGGGACAGCACGATTAACTAATGAAAAACTGTTTTTT
CATSIGTARLTNEKLFF
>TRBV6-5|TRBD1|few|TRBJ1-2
TGTGCCAGCAGCCAAGGGTTGGGGACAGTCTATGGCTACACCTTC
CASSQGLGTVYGYTF
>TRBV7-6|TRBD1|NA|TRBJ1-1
TGTGCCAGCACTCAGACAGGGGTTAACACTGAAGCTTTCTTT
CASTQTGVNTEAFF
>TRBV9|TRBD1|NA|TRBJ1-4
TGTGCCAGCAGCGCAAACAGGGGAAGAAATGAAAAACTGTTTTTT
CASSANRGRNEKLFF
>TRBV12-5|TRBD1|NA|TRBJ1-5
TGTGCTAGCGGGACAGGGGGGAGCCTCCCGACTCAGCCCCAGCATTTT
CASGTGGSLPTQPQHF
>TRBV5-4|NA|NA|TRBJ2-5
TGTGCCAGCAGCTTACCCACCTCCGGGCAAGAGACCCAGTACTTC
CASSLPTSGQETQYF
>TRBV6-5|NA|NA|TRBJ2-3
TGTGCCAGCAGGGGTACACGGGTAACCACAGATACGCAGTATTTT
CASRGTRVTTDTQYF
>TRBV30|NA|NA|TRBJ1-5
TGTGCCTGGACTTCAGGTGCCAATCAGCCCCAGCATTTT
CAWTSGANQPQHF
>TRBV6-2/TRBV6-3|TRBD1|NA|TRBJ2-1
TGTGCCAGCAGTAGGACAGGGAGAAACAATGAGCAGTTCTTC
CASSRTGRNNEQFF
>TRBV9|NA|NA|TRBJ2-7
TGTGCCAGCAGCGTAGGGGGGGATTTTTTCTACGAGCAGTACTTC
CASSVGGDFFYEQYF
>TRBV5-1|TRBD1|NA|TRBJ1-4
TGCGCCAGCAGCCCCCTGGGGACAGGCCTAAATGAAAAACTGTTTTTT
CASSPLGTGLNEKLFF
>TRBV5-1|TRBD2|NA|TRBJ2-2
TGCGCCAGCAGCTCCGGGGGGGTGAACACCGGGGAGCTGTTTTTT
CASSSGGVNTGELFF
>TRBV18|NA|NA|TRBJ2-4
TGTGCCAGCTCACCAGGACAGAAAAACATTCAGTACTTC
CASSPGQKNIQYF
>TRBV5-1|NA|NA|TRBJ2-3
TGCGCCAGCAGCACCGGTAGCACAGATACGCAGTATTTT
CASSTGSTDTQYF
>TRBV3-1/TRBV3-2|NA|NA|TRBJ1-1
TGTGCCAGCAGCCAACGTCGCACTGAAGCTTTCTTT
CASSQRRTEAFF
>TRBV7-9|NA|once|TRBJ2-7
TGTGCCAGCAGCTTAGCGGGGGGAACCTACGAGCAGTACTTC
CASSLAGGTYEQYF
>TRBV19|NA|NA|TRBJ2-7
TGTGCCAGTAGTATAGTCTTACAGGGCAAAAACGAGCAGTACTTC
CASSIVLQGKNEQYF
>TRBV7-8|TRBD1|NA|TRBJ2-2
TGTGCCAGCAGCTACTTGGACAGGCACACCGGGGAGCTGTTTTTT
CASSYLDRHTGELFF
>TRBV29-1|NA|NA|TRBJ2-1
TGCAGCGTCCAAAGAGGGTCGGGAGAGCAGTTCTTC
CSVQRGSGEQFF
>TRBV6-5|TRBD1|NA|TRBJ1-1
TGTGCCAGCAGTCTCGAGGGGGCGACCCCTGAAGCTTTCTTT
CASSLEGATPEAFF
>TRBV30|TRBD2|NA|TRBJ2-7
TGTGCCTGCGAGGGCCTAGCGGGGAGTTCCTACGAGCAGTACTTC
CACEGLAGSSYEQYF
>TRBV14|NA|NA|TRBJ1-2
TGTGCCAGCAGCCAAGTCCAGGACATCACGGATGGCTACACCTTC
CASSQVQDITDGYTF
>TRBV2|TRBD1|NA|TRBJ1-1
TGTGCCAGCTCCTTGGACAGGACCACTGAAGCTTTCTTT
CASSLDRTTEAFF
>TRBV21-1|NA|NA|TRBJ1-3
TGTGCCAGCAGCACTGAGTCTGGAAACACCATATATTTT
CASSTESGNTIYF
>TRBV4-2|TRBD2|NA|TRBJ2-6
TGTGCCAGCAGCCAAGATTTGGCGGGGGGGGTTTCTGGGGCCAACGTCCTGACTTTC
CASSQDLAGGVSGANVLTF
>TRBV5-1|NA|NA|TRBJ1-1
TGCGCCAGCAGCTTGGCGTCCCGGGGGGGGGGAGCTTTCTTT
CASSLASRGGGAFF
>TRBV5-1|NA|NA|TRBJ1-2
TGCGCCAGCAGCACCGACGAGGCCTATGGCTACACCTTC
CASSTDEAYGYTF
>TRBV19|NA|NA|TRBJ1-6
TGTGCCAGTACGCGGTCAGCTAATTCACCCCTCCACTTT
CASTRSANSPLHF
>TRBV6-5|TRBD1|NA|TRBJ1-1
TGTGCCAGCAGGAGATCAGGGGGCGCGACTGAAGCTTTCTTT
CASRRSGGATEAFF
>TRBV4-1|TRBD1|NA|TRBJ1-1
TGCGCCAGCAGGTGGACAGGGGTCAACACTGAAGCTTTCTTT
CASRWTGVNTEAFF
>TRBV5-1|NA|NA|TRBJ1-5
TGCGCCAGCAGCCTGGACGGTAGCAATCAGCCCCAGCATTTT
CASSLDGSNQPQHF
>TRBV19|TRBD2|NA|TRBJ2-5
TGTGCCAGTAGTTCGGGACTAGCGGGGGGAGAGACCCAGTACTTC
CASSSGLAGGETQYF
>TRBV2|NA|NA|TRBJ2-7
TGTGCCAGCAGGGCGACAGGAATACCCTACGAGCAGTACTTC
CASRATGIPYEQYF
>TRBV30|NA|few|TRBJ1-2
TGTGCCTGGAGGGAGCCAGGGGTATACTATGGCTACACCTTC
CAWREPGVYYGYTF
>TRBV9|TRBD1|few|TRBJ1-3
TGTGCCAGCAGCCCCTCAGTAGGGGGCGACTCTGGAAACACCATATATTTT
CASSPSVGGDSGNTIYF
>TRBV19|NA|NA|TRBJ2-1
TGTGCCAGTACGGCGGGGCTATACAATGAGCAGTTCTTC
CASTAGLYNEQFF
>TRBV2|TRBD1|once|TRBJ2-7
TGTGCCAGCACCTTGACAGGGGGTTTTGACTACGAGCAGTACTTC
CASTLTGGFDYEQYF
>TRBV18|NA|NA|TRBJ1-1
TGTGCCAGCTCACCACTGTCGGGAGTTAGGACTGAAGCTTTCTTT
CASSPLSGVRTEAFF